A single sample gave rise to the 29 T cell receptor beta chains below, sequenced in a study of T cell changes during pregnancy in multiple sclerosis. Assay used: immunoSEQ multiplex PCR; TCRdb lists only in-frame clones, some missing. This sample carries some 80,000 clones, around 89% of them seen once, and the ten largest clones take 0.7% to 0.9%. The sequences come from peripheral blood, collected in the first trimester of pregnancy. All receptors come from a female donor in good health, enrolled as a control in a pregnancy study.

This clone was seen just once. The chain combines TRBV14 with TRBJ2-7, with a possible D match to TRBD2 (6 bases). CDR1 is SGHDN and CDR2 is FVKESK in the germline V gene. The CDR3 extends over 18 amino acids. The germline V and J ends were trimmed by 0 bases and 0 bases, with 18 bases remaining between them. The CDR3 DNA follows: TGTGCCAGCAGCCAAGACGTTAGGCGCGGGGCCGGCTCCTACGAGCAGTACTTC. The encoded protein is CASSQDVRRGAGSYEQYF.

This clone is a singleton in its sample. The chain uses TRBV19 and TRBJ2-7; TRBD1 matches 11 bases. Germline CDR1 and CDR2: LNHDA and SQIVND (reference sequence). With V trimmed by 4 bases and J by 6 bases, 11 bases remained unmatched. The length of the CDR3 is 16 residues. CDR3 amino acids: CASSTRRRGQGGEQYF. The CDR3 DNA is TGTGCCAGTAGTACCCGCCGGAGGGGACAGGGGGGCGAGCAGTACTTC.

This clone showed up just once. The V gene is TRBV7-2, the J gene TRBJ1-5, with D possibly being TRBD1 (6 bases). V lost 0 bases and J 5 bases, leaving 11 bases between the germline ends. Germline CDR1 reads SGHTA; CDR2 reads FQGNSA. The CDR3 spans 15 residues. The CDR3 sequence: CASSLAYRAYQPQHF. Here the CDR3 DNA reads TGTGCCAGCAGCTTAGCCTACAGGGCTTATCAGCCCCAGCATTTT. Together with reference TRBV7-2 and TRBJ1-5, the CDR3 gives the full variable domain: GAGVSQSPSNKVTEKGKDVELRCDPISGHTALYWYRQSLGQGLEFLIYFQGNSAPDKSGLPSDRFSAERTGGSVSTLTIQRTQQEDSAVYLCASSLAYRAYQPQHFGDGTRLSIL.

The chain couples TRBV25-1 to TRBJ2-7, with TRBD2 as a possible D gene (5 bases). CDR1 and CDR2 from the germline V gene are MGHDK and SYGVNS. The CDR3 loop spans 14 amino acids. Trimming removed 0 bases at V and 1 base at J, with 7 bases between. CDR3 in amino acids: CASSEYGGSYEQYF. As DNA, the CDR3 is TGTGCCAGCAGTGAATATGGCGGGTCCTACGAGCAGTACTTC.

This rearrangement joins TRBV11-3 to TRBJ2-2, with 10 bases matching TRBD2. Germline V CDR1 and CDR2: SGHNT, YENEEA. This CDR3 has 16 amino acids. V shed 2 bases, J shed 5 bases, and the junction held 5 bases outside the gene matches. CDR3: CASSLNSGRVTGELFF. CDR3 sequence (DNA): TGTGCCAGCAGCTTAAACAGCGGGAGGGTAACCGGGGAGCTGTTTTTT.

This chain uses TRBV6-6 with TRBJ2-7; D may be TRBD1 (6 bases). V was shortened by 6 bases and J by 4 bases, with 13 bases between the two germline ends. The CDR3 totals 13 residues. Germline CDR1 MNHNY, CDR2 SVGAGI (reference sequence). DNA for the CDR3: TGTGCCAGCAGGGGGACATCCCATTACGAGCAGTACTTC. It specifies CASRGTSHYEQYF.

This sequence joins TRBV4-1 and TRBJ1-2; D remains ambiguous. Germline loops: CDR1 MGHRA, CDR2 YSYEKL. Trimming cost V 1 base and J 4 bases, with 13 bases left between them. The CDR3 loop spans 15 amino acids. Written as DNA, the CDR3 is TGCGCCAGCAGCCAAGCTTACCGGGTCGGCTATGGCTACACCTTC. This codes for CASSQAYRVGYGYTF.

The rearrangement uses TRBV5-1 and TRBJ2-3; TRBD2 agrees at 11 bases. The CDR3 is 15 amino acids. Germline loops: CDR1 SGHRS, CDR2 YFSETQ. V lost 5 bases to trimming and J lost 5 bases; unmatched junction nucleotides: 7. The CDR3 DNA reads TGCGCCAGCAGACCACTAGCGGGGGTAGGAGATACGCAGTATTTT. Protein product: CASRPLAGVGDTQYF.

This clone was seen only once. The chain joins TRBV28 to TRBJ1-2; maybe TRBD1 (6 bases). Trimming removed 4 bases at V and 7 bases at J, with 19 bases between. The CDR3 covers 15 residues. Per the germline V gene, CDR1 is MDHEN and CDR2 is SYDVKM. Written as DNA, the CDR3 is TGTGCCAGCAGTTCCCCGACAGGAGGCCGACTTGGCTACACCTTC. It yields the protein CASSSPTGGRLGYTF.

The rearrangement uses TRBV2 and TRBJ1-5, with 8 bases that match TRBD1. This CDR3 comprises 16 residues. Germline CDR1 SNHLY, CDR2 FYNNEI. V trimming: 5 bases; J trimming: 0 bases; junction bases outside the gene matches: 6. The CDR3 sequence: CASSISGTGSNQPQHF. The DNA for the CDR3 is TGTGCCAGCAGTATCTCCGGGACAGGTAGCAATCAGCCCCAGCATTTT.

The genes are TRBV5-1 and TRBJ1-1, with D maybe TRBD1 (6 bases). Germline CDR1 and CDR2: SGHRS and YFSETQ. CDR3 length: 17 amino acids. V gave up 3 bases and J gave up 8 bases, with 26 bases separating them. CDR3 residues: CASSSGGPGDGGSEAFF. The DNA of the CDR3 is TGCGCCAGCAGCTCGGGGGGCCCAGGGGACGGGGGGTCGGAAGCTTTCTTT.

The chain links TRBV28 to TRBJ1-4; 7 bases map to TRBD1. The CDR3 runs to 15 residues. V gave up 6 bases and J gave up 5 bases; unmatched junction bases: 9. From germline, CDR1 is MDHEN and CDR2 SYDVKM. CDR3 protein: CASSSTGEINEKLFF. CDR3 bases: TGTGCCAGCAGCAGTACAGGGGAAATAAATGAAAAACTGTTTTTT.

The CDR3 region is CASSKGDSSYEQYF. CDR3 DNA sequence: TGTGCCAGCAGTAAAGGGGACTCCTCCTACGAGCAGTACTTC. This sequence joins TRBV2 and TRBJ2-7; the D gene is possibly TRBD2 (6 bases). Looked up from germline, CDR1 is SNHLY and CDR2 is FYNNEI. V gave up 5 bases and J gave up 0 bases, with 11 bases separating them. The CDR3 extends over 14 amino acids.

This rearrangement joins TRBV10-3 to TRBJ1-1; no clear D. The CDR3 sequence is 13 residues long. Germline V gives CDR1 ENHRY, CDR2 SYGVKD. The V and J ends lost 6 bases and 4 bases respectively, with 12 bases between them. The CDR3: CAIREGSGTEAFF. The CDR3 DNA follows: TGTGCCATCAGAGAGGGTTCGGGCACTGAAGCTTTCTTT.

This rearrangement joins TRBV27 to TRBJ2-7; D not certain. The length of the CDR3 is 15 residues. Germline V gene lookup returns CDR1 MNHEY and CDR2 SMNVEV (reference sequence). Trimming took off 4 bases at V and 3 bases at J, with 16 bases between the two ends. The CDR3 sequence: CASSSTPFRVYEQYF. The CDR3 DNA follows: TGTGCCAGCAGTTCCACTCCCTTTCGGGTCTACGAGCAGTACTTC.

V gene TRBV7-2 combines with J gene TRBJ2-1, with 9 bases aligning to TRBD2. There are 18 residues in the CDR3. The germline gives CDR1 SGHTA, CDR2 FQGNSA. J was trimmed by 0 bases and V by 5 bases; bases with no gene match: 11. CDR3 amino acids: CASSQTLSGSGSYNEQFF. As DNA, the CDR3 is TGTGCCAGCAGCCAGACCCTTAGCGGGAGCGGCTCCTACAATGAGCAGTTCTTC.

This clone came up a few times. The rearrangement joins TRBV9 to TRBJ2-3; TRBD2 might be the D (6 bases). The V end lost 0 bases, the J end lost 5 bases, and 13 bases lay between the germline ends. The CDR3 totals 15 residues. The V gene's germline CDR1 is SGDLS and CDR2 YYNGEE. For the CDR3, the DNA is TGTGCCAGCAGCGTAGACCTCAGGAGGGGAGATACGCAGTATTTT. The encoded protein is CASSVDLRRGDTQYF.

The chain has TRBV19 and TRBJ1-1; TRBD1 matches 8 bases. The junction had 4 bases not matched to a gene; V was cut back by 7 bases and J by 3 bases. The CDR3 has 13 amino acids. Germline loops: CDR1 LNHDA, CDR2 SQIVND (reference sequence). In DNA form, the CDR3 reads TGTGCCAGTAATCCAGGGGGCTACACTGAAGCTTTCTTT. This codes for CASNPGGYTEAFF.

CDR3 nucleotide sequence: TGTGCCAGTAGTATTAAAGGGGACACTGAAGCTTTCTTT. Translated: CASSIKGDTEAFF. The chain joins TRBV19 to TRBJ1-1, with D maybe TRBD1 (5 bases). CDR3 length: 13 amino acids. The germline CDR1 and CDR2 sequences are LNHDA and SQIVND (reference sequence). Trimming removed 3 bases from V and 3 bases from J, with 8 bases in between.

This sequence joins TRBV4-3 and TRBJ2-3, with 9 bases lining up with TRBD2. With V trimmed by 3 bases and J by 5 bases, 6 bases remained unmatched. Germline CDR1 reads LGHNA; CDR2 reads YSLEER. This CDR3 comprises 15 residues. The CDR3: CASSQEREVVDTQYF. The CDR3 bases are TGCGCCAGCAGCCAGGAGCGGGAGGTAGTAGATACGCAGTATTTT.

In DNA, the CDR3 is TGTGCCAGCAGCCCGGACAGAGCCTACGAGCAGTACTTC. Its protein product is CASSPDRAYEQYF. V gene TRBV5-6 combines with J gene TRBJ2-7, with a tentative D call TRBD1 (6 bases). V was trimmed by 4 bases and J by 2 bases, leaving 10 bases between them. The germline V gene has CDR1 SGHDT and CDR2 YYEEEE. The CDR3 loop spans 13 amino acids.

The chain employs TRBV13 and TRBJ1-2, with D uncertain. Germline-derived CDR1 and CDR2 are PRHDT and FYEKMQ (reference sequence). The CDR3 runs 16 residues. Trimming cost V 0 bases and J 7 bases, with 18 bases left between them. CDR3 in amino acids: CASSLGLEGGWRGYTF. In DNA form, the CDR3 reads TGTGCCAGCAGCTTAGGCCTCGAGGGTGGCTGGCGTGGCTACACCTTC.

The chain's CDR3 is CASRTGTSGSSSYEQYF. The CDR3 DNA sequence: TGTGCCAGTAGAACCGGGACTAGCGGGTCTAGCTCCTACGAGCAGTACTTC. This chain joins TRBV19 and TRBJ2-7; 12 bases agree with TRBD2. Germline lookup yields CDR1 LNHDA and CDR2 SQIVND (reference sequence). V lost 6 bases and J lost 0; bases outside the gene matches: 9. This CDR3 comprises 17 residues.

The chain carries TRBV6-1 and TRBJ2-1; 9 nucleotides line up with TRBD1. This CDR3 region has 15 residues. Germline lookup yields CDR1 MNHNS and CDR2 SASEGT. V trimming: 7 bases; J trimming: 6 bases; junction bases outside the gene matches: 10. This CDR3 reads CASTPGTGIPNEQFF. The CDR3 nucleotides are TGTGCCAGCACCCCTGGGACAGGGATCCCCAATGAGCAGTTCTTC.

The CDR3 loop is CASSKGGQGPPQYF. The DNA for the CDR3 is TGTGCCAGTAGTAAAGGAGGACAGGGTCCCCCCCAGTACTTC. This chain connects TRBV19 to TRBJ2-5; 8 bases align to TRBD1. The J segment lost 9 bases and the V segment lost 4 bases, leaving 10 bases of the junction unmatched. The CDR3 runs 14 residues. Looked up from germline, CDR1 is LNHDA and CDR2 is SQIVND (reference sequence).

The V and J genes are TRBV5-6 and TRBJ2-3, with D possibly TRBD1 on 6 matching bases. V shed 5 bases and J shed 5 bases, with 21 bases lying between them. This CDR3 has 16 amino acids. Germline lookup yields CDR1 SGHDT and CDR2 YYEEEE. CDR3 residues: CASRTLGGTARDTQYF. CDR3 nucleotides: TGTGCCAGCAGGACCCTTGGGGGCACGGCCAGAGATACGCAGTATTTT. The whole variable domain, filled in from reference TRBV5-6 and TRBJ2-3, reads DAGVTQSPTHLIKTRGQQVTLRCSPKSGHDTVSWYQQALGQGPQFIFQYYEEEERQRGNFPDRFSGHQFPNYSSELNVNALLLGDSALYLCASRTLGGTARDTQYFGPGTRLTVL.

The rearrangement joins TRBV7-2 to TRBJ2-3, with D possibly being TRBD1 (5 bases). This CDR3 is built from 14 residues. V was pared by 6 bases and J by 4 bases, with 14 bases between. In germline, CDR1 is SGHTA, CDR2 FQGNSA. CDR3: CASSQGAGSDTQYF. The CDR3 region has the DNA TGTGCCAGCAGTCAGGGCGCAGGGTCAGATACGCAGTATTTT.

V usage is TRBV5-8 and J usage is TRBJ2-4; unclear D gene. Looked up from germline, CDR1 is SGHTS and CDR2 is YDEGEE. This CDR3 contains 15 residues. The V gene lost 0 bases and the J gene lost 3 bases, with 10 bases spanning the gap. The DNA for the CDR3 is TGTGCCAGCAGCTTGGCACTAAGTGACAAAAACATTCAGTACTTC. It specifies CASSLALSDKNIQYF.

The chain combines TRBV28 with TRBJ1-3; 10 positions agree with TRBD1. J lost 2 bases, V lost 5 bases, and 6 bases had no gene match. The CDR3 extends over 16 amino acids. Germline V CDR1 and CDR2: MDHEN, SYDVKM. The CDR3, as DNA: TGTGCCAGCAGTCCCAGCGACAGGGGGCCTGGAAACACCATATATTTT. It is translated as CASSPSDRGPGNTIYF. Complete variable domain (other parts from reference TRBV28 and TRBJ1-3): DVKVTQSSRYLVKRTGEKVFLECVQDMDHENMFWYRQDPGLGLRLIYFSYDVKMKEKGDIPEGYSVSREKKERFSLILESASTNQTSMYLCASSPSDRGPGNTIYFGEGSWLTVV.